Listed below are T cell receptor beta chains from one sample, sequenced in a study of blood T cell repertoires in COVID-19. Only in-frame clones appear in the TCRdb table, and some are missing; sequencing was by immunoSEQ multiplex PCR. Altogether about 14,000 clones are present, around 67% being singletons, with the ten largest covering more than 20%. Material: peripheral blood. These receptors came from a boy between 2 and 10 years old with active or convalescent COVID-19. Both conserved end residues are part of each CDR3. D genes are given only for firm matches. Clone size is not always given. Where it is, it says once, few, many or a class for expanded clones.

D gene,V gene,J gene,clone size,CDR3 protein,CDR3 DNA
-,TRBV29-1,TRBJ2-3,few,CSRRVHTDTQYF,TGCAGCAGGCGGGTTCACACAGATACGCAGTATTTT
TRBD2,TRBV7-8,TRBJ2-5,-,CASSFGLAIETQYF,TGTGCCAGCAGCTTTGGACTAGCGATAGAGACCCAGTACTTC
-,TRBV7-8,TRBJ1-3,-,CASSFRDEDTIYF,TGTGCCAGCAGCTTTCGGGATGAGGACACCATATATTTT
TRBD2,TRBV4-1,TRBJ2-3,-,CASSQESSGGARGTQYF,TGCGCCAGCAGCCAAGAGAGTAGCGGGGGGGCCCGGGGTACGCAGTATTTT
TRBD1,TRBV4-1,TRBJ2-1,-,CASSQQDRAPYNEQFF,TGCGCCAGCAGCCAACAGGACAGGGCTCCCTACAATGAGCAGTTCTTC
TRBD1,TRBV28,TRBJ2-1,-,CASRNQGENEQFF,TGTGCCAGCAGAAATCAGGGGGAAAATGAGCAGTTCTTC
TRBD1,TRBV18,TRBJ1-2,-,CASSPVTGDYGYTF,TGTGCCAGCTCACCGGTGACAGGGGACTATGGCTACACCTTC
TRBD1,TRBV28,TRBJ1-4,-,CASSLRGLNEKLFF,TGTGCCAGCAGTCTCAGGGGGCTGAATGAAAAACTGTTTTTT
-,TRBV18,TRBJ1-1,-,CASFPVEGGTEAFF,TGTGCCAGCTTCCCCGTTGAGGGAGGGACTGAAGCTTTCTTT
TRBD2,TRBV5-1,TRBJ2-7,-,CASSSGTIYEQYF,TGCGCCAGCAGCTCCGGGACTATCTACGAGCAGTACTTC
-,TRBV21-1,TRBJ1-2,-,CASSPQGADYGYTF,TGTGCCAGCAGCCCTCAGGGGGCGGACTATGGCTACACCTTC
-,TRBV19,TRBJ1-1,few,CASSMRGNTEAFF,TGTGCCAGTAGTATGAGAGGGAACACTGAAGCTTTCTTT
-,TRBV28,TRBJ1-2,-,CASSLPQGNYGYTF,TGTGCCAGCAGTTTACCCCAGGGTAACTATGGCTACACCTTC
-,TRBV27,TRBJ1-1,-,CASKGGGFTEAFF,TGTGCCAGCAAAGGAGGAGGATTCACTGAAGCTTTCTTT
TRBD2,TRBV28,TRBJ2-2,-,CASSSPGLATGELFF,TGTGCCAGCAGTTCTCCGGGACTAGCGACCGGGGAGCTGTTTTTT